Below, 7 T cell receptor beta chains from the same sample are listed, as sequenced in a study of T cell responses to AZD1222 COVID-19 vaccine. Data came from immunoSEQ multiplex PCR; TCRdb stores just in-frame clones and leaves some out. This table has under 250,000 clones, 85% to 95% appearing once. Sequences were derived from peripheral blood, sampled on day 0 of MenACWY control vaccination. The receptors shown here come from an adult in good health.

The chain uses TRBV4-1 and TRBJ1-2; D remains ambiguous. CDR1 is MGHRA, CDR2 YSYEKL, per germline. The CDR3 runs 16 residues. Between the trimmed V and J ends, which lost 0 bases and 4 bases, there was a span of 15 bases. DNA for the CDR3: TGCGCCAGCAGCCAAGATAGTCCAGGAGTCGGCTATGGCTACACCTTC. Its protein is CASSQDSPGVGYGYTF.

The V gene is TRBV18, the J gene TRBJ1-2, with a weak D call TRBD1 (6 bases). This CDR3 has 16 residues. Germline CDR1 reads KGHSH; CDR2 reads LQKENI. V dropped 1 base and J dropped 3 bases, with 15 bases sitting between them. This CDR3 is CASSPLPTGRDYGYTF. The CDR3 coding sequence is TGTGCCAGCTCACCACTACCCACAGGGCGGGACTATGGCTACACCTTC.

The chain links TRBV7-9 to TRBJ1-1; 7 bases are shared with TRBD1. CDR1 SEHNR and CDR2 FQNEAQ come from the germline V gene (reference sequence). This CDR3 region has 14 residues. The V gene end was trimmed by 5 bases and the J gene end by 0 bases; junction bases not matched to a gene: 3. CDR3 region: CASSKDRLNTEAFF. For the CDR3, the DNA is TGTGCCAGCAGCAAGGACAGGCTGAACACTGAAGCTTTCTTT.

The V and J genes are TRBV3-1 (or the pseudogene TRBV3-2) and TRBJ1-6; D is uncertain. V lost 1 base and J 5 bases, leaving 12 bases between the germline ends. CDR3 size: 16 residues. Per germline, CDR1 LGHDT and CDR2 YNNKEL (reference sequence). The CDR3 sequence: CASSQAWGGNNSPLHF. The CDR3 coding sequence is TGTGCCAGCAGCCAAGCCTGGGGAGGTAATAATTCACCCCTCCACTTT.

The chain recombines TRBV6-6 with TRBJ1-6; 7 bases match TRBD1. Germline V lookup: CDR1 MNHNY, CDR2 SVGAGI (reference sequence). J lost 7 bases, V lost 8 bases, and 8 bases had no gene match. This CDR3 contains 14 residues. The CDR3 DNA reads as TGTGCCAGCGGCCAGGCAGGGGGGAATTCACCCCTCCACTTT. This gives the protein CASGQAGGNSPLHF.

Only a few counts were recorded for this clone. This CDR3 reads CASSSTRFSYEQYF. In nucleotides, the CDR3 is TGTGCCAGCAGCTCCACAAGATTCTCCTACGAGCAGTACTTC. V and J are TRBV13 and TRBJ2-7, with D hard to call. Trimming cost V 4 bases and J 0 bases, with 10 bases left between them. This CDR3 contains 14 residues. Per germline, CDR1 PRHDT and CDR2 FYEKMQ (reference sequence). The complete variable domain, with remaining parts taken from reference TRBV13 and TRBJ2-7, reads AAGVIQSPRHLIKEKRETATLKCYPIPRHDTVYWYQQGPGQDPQFLISFYEKMQSDKGSIPDRFSAQQFSDYHSELNMSSLELGDSALYFCASSSTRFSYEQYFGPGTRLTVT.

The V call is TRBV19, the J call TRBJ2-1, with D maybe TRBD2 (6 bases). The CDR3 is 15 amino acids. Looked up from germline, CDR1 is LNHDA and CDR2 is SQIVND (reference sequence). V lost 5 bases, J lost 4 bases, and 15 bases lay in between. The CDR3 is CASSPTRGPYNEQFF. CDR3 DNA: TGTGCCAGTAGTCCGACTAGAGGACCGTACAATGAGCAGTTCTTC.